This record looks at one TCR beta chain sequence and its context. This entry belongs to a study of beta chain features in type 1 diabetes. Overall study: There were 107,917,701 sorted cells examined across all samples.

Markers CD45RO/CCR7/CD25/CD127/CD95/CD27 served to sort CD4+ naive, central memory, regulatory and stem cell-like memory cells. cDNA synthesis used the whole RNA isolate, giving expressed TCRB sequences. The assay was immunoSEQ multiplex PCR, and TCRdb's table has in-frame clones only and misses some. The repertoire holds roughly 300,000 clones, with around 7.6% as singletons. The CDR3 runs to 18 residues. Germline V gene lookup returns CDR1 SGHTA and CDR2 FQGTGA. Germline trimming cut 1 base from V and 0 bases from J; bases unmatched to any gene: 6. Sequenced input: central memory CD4+ T cells from blood. The receptor was isolated from a woman aged 18-35 years in good health. This sequence joins TRBV7-3 and TRBJ2-3, with 11 bases fitting TRBD2. The CDR3 loop reads CASSLMALAGGSTDTQYF. In DNA form, the CDR3 reads TGTGCCAGCAGCTTAATGGCCCTAGCGGGGGGTAGCACAGATACGCAGTATTTT.